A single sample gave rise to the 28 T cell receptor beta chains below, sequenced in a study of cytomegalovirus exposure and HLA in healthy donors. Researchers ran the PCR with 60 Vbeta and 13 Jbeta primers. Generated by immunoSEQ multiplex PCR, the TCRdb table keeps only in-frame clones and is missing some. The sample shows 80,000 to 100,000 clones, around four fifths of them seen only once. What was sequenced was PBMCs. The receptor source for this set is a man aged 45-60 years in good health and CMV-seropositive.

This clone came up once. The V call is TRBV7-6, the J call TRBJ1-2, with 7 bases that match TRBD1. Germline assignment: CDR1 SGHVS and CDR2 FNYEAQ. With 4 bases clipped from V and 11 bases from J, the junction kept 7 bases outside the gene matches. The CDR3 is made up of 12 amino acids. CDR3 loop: CASSSDRVRYTF. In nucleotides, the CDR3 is TGTGCCAGCAGCTCAGACAGGGTGAGGTACACCTTC.

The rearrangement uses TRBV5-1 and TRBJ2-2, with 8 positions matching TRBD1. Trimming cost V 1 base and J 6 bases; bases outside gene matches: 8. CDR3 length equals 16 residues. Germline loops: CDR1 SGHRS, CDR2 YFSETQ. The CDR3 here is CASSLTAGGLAGELFF. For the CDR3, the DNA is TGCGCCAGCAGCTTGACCGCAGGGGGCTTGGCCGGGGAGCTGTTTTTT.

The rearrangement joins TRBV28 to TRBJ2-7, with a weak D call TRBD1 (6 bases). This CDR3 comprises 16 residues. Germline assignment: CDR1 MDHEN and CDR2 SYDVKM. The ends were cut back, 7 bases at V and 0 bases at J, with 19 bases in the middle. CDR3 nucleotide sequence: TGTGCCAGCAACCTCCGTGGGGGCACAAGCTCCTACGAGCAGTACTTC. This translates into CASNLRGGTSSYEQYF.

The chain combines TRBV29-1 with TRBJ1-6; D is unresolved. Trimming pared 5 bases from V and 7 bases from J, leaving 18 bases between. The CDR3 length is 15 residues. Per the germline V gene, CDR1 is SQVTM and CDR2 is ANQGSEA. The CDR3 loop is CSVHIRASGNSPLHF. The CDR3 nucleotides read TGCAGCGTTCACATCAGAGCGTCGGGGAATTCACCCCTCCACTTT.

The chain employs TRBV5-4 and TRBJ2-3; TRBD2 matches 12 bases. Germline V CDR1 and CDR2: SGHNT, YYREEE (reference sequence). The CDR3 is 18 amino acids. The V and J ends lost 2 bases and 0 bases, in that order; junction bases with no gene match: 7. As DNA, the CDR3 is TGTGCCAGCAGCTTCCTCCTAGCGGGGGGGCATAGCACAGATACGCAGTATTTT. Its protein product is CASSFLLAGGHSTDTQYF.

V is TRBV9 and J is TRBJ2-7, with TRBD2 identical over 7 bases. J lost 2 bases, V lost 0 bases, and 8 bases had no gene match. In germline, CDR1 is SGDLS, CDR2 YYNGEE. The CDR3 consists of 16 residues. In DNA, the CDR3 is TGTGCCAGCAGCGTAGATTCGGCTAGCGGAACCTACGAGCAGTACTTC. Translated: CASSVDSASGTYEQYF.

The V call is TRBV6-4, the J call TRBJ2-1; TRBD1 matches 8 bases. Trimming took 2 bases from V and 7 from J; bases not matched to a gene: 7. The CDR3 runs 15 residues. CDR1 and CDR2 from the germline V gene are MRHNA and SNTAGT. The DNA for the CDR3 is TGTGCCAGCAGTGACACCGGGACAGGTTCAAATGAGCAGTTCTTC. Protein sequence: CASSDTGTGSNEQFF.

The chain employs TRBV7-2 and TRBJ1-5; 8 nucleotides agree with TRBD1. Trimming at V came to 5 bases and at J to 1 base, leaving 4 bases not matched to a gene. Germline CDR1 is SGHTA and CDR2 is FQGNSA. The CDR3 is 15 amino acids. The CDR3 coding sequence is TGTGCCAGCAGCGCCCGGACAGGGAGCAATCAGCCCCAGCATTTT. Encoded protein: CASSARTGSNQPQHF.

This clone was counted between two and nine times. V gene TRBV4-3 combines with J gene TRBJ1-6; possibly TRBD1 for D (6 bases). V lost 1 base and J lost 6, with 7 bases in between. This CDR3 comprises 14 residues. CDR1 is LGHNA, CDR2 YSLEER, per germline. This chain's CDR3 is CASSQVQGNSPLHF. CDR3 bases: TGCGCCAGCAGCCAAGTACAGGGTAATTCACCCCTCCACTTT.

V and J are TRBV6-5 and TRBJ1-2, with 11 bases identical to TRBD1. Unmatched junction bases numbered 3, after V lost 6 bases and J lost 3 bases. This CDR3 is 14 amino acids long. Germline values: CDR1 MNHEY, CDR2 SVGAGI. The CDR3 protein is CASRPGQGDYGYTF. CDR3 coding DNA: TGTGCCAGCAGGCCGGGACAGGGGGACTATGGCTACACCTTC.

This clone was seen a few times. The CDR3 here is CASSLGTGRAEKLFF. DNA for the CDR3: TGTGCCAGCAGCCTAGGGACAGGGAGGGCTGAAAAACTGTTTTTT. The genes are TRBV5-6 and TRBJ1-4; 9 bases are a match to TRBD1. The junction had 8 bases not matched to a gene; V was cut back by 4 bases and J by 7 bases. The V gene's germline CDR1 is SGHDT and CDR2 YYEEEE. This CDR3 is 15 amino acids long. Looking up the rest from reference TRBV5-6 and TRBJ1-4 gives the full variable domain: DAGVTQSPTHLIKTRGQQVTLRCSPKSGHDTVSWYQQALGQGPQFIFQYYEEEERQRGNFPDRFSGHQFPNYSSELNVNALLLGDSALYLCASSLGTGRAEKLFFGSGTQLSVL.

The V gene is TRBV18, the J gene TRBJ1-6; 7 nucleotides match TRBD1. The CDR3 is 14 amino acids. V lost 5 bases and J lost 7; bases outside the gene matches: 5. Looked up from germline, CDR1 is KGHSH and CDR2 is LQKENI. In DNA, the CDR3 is TGTGCCAGCTCAAGAACAGGGGTGAATTCACCCCTCCACTTT. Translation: CASSRTGVNSPLHF.

CDR3 DNA sequence: TGTGCCAGCAGCCAAGGGACTAGCGGGGGAGGAGGGGGCACAGATACGCAGTATTTT. It specifies CASSQGTSGGGGGTDTQYF. The chain is built from TRBV4-2 and TRBJ2-3, with 13 bases lining up with TRBD2. V lost 1 base and J lost 1; bases outside the gene matches: 8. CDR1 is LGHNA and CDR2 is YNFKEQ in the germline V gene. The CDR3 extends over 19 amino acids.

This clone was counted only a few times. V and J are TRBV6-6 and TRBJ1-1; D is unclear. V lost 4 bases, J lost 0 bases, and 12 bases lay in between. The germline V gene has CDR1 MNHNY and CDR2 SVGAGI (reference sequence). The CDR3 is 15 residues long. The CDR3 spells CASSSYRAMNTEAFF. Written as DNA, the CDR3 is TGTGCCAGCAGTTCCTATCGAGCTATGAACACTGAAGCTTTCTTT.

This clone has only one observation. CDR3 sequence (DNA): TGTGCCAGTCAGGGGGCTCGGGAGACCCAGTACTTC. Encoded protein: CASQGARETQYF. The rearrangement links TRBV25-1 to TRBJ2-5, with 8 bases fitting TRBD1. This CDR3 has 12 residues. The trim removed 9 bases at V and 5 bases at J, leaving 5 bases unmatched. Germline loops: CDR1 MGHDK, CDR2 SYGVNS.

The CDR3 DNA reads TGTGCCGGTAGCGGGGGGGCATCCGAGCAGTACTTC. Translated, it gives CAGSGGASEQYF. The rearrangement links TRBV28 to TRBJ2-7, with 11 nucleotides matching TRBD2. Trimming took 11 bases from V and 6 from J; bases not matched to a gene: 6. The CDR3 runs to 12 residues. Germline V gene lookup returns CDR1 MDHEN and CDR2 SYDVKM.

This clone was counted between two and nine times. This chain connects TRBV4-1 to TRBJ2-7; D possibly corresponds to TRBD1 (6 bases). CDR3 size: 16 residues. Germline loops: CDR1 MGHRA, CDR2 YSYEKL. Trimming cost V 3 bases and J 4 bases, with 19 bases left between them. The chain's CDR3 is CASSQGGGIGLYEQYF. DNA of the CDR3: TGCGCCAGCAGCCAGGGTGGGGGCATCGGGCTTTACGAGCAGTACTTC.

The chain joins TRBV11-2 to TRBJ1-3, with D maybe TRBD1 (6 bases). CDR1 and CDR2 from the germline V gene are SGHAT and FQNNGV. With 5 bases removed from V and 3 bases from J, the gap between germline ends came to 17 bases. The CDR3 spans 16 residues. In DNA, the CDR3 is TGTGCCAGCAGCCAAAATACAGGGAGTTTTGGAAACACCATATATTTT. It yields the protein CASSQNTGSFGNTIYF. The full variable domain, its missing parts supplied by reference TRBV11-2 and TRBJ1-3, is EAGVAQSPRYKIIEKRQSVAFWCNPISGHATLYWYQQILGQGPKLLIQFQNNGVVDDSQLPKDRFSAERLKGVDSTLKIQPAKLEDSAVYLCASSQNTGSFGNTIYFGEGSWLTVV.

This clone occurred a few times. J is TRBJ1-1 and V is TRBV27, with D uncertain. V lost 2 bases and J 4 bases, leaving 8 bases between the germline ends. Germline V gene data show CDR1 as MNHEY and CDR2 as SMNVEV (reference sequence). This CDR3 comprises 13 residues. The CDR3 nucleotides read TGTGCCAGCAGTTTACGGAGGACCACTGAAGCTTTCTTT. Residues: CASSLRRTTEAFF.

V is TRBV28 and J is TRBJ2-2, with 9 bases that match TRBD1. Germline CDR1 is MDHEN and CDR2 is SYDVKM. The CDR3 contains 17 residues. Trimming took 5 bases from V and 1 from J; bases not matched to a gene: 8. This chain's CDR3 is CASSPLPGQGNTGELFF. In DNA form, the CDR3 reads TGTGCCAGCAGTCCACTTCCGGGACAGGGGAACACCGGGGAGCTGTTTTTT. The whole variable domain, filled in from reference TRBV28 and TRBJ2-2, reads DVKVTQSSRYLVKRTGEKVFLECVQDMDHENMFWYRQDPGLGLRLIYFSYDVKMKEKGDIPEGYSVSREKKERFSLILESASTNQTSMYLCASSPLPGQGNTGELFFGEGSRLTVL.

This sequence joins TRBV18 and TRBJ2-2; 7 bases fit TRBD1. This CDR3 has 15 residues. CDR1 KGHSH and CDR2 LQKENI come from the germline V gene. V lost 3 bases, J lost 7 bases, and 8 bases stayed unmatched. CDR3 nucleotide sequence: TGTGCCAGCTCACCTCAGACAGGGCTTGGCGGGGAGCTGTTTTTT. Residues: CASSPQTGLGGELFF.

The CDR3 loop is CASSLGPGNEKLFF. In nucleotides, the CDR3 is TGCGCCAGCAGCTTGGGGCCCGGGAATGAAAAACTGTTTTTT. The chain employs TRBV5-1 and TRBJ1-4; D gene uncertain. The V end was cut by 0 bases, the J end by 5 bases, with 8 bases between. The CDR3 spans 14 residues. Germline CDR1 is SGHRS and CDR2 is YFSETQ.

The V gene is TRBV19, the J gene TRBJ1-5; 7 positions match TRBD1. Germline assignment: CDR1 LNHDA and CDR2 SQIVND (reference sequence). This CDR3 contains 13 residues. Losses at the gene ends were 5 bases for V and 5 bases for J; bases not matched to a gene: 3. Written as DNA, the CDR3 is TGTGCCAGTAGTGACACAGGGGATCAGCCCCAGCATTTT. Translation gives CASSDTGDQPQHF.

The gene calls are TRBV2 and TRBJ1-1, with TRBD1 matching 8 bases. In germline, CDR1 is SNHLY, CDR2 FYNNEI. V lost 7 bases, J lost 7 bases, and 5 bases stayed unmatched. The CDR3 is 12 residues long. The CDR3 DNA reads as TGTGCCAGCATGGGACAGGTAGGTGAAGCTTTCTTT. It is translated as CASMGQVGEAFF.

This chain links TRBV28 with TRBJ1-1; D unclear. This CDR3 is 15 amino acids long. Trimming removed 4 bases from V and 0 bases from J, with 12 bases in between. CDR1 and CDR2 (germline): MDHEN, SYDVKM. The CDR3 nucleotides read TGTGCCAGCAGTTCGGAGGCACCCTTGAACACTGAAGCTTTCTTT. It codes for CASSSEAPLNTEAFF.

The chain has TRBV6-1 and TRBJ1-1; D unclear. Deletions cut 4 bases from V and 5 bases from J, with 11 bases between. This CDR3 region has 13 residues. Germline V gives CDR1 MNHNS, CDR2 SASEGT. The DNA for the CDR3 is TGTGCCAGCAGTGCCGGAGTGCAAACTGAAGCTTTCTTT. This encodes CASSAGVQTEAFF.

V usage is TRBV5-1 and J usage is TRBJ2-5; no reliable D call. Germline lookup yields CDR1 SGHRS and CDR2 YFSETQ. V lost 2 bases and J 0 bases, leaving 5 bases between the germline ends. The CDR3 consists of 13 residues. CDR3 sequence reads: CASSLLDQETQYF. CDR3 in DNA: TGCGCCAGCAGCTTACTGGACCAAGAGACCCAGTACTTC.

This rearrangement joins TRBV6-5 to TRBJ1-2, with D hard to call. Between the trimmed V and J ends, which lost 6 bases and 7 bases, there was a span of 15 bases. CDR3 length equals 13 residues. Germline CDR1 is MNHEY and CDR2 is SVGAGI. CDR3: CASSTSNLGGYTF. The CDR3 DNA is TGTGCCAGCAGCACTTCAAACCTAGGTGGCTACACCTTC.